The 10 T cell receptor beta chains reported below all come from one sample, sequenced in a study of cytomegalovirus exposure and HLA in healthy donors. Primers: 60 Vbeta forward and 13 Jbeta reverse. Here immunoSEQ multiplex PCR was the method, and the copy in TCRdb shows in-frame clones only, minus some. The repertoire holds about 130,000 clones, with roughly 70% as singletons. The sequenced sample was PBMCs. These receptors came from a man in his thirties or forties in good health and CMV-seronegative.

CDR3 nucleotides: TGTGCCAGCAGCTTTGCGGGGGGGCAAGGGACAGATACGCAGTATTTT. Protein sequence: CASSFAGGQGTDTQYF. This rearrangement joins TRBV5-4 to TRBJ2-3; 9 bases line up with TRBD2. Germline V CDR1 and CDR2: SGHNT, YYREEE (reference sequence). After removal of 2 bases from V and 3 bases from J, the junction contained 7 bases not matched to a gene. The CDR3 is 16 residues long.

The genes are TRBV6-6 and TRBJ2-7; 7 nucleotides align to TRBD2. This CDR3 comprises 16 residues. The V gene's germline CDR1 is MNHNY and CDR2 SVGAGI (reference sequence). V dropped 6 bases and J dropped 5; count of bases not matched to a gene: 16. CDR3 in DNA: TGTGCCAGCAGCAAGGGGTGGGAGGGGAGCTTCCACGAGCAGTACTTC. Protein sequence: CASSKGWEGSFHEQYF.

This chain uses TRBV7-3 with TRBJ1-6, with D tentatively TRBD1 (6 bases). The CDR3 loop spans 12 amino acids. The germline V gene encodes CDR1 SGHTA and CDR2 FQGTGA. V shed 8 bases and J shed 10 bases, with 12 bases lying between them. The CDR3 reads CASAGELSPLHF. CDR3 sequence (DNA): TGTGCCAGCGCAGGGGAACTGTCACCCCTCCACTTT.

A few counts support this clone. The chain is built from TRBV9 and TRBJ2-1; D not certain. CDR1 is SGDLS and CDR2 is YYNGEE in the germline V gene. Between the trimmed V and J ends, which lost 5 bases and 0 bases, there was a span of 9 bases. The CDR3 totals 14 residues. The CDR3 is CASRPLSSYNEQFF. The CDR3 nucleotides are TGTGCCAGCAGGCCCCTGAGCTCCTACAATGAGCAGTTCTTC. The full variable domain, rest sourced from reference TRBV9 and TRBJ2-1, is DSGVTQTPKHLITATGQRVTLRCSPRSGDLSVYWYQQSLDQGLQFLIQYYNGEERAKGNILERFSAQQFPDLHSELNLSSLELGDSALYFCASRPLSSYNEQFFGPGTRLTVL.

This clone turned up a few times. This sequence joins TRBV2 and TRBJ1-5; D call uncertain. CDR1 and CDR2 (germline): SNHLY, FYNNEI. The length of the CDR3 is 17 residues. V was trimmed by 4 bases and J by 1 base, leaving 17 bases between them. The CDR3 loop is CASSVSAAIASNQPQHF. Here the CDR3 DNA reads TGTGCCAGCAGTGTTTCCGCAGCCATAGCGAGCAATCAGCCCCAGCATTTT.

The V call is TRBV6-4, the J call TRBJ2-2, with TRBD1 matching 8 bases. Germline assignment: CDR1 MRHNA and CDR2 SNTAGT. V trimming: 6 bases; J trimming: 4 bases; junction bases outside the gene matches: 4. CDR3 size: 14 residues. The CDR3 DNA reads TGTGCCAGCAGCGGACAGGGAGGCACCGGGGAGCTGTTTTTT. Protein sequence: CASSGQGGTGELFF.

The chain carries TRBV2 and TRBJ2-5; D is possibly TRBD1 (5 bases). TRBJ2-7 explains the end of the DNA better; the J call may be wrong. The CDR3 has 13 amino acids. Germline lookup yields CDR1 SNHLY and CDR2 FYNNEI. CDR3: CASTAGLAHEQYF. The CDR3 DNA reads TGTGCCAGCACCGCAGGGTTAGCCCACGAGCAGTACTTC.

The chain combines TRBV28 with TRBJ1-3, with D possibly TRBD1 on 6 matching bases. The CDR3 consists of 12 residues. Trimming removed 8 bases from V and 9 bases from J, with 14 bases in between. Germline CDR1 is MDHEN and CDR2 is SYDVKM. The CDR3 DNA follows: TGTGCCAGCGGCTCCAGGGGCACCACCATATATTTT. Residues: CASGSRGTTIYF. Filled out from reference TRBV28 and TRBJ1-3, the complete variable domain reads DVKVTQSSRYLVKRTGEKVFLECVQDMDHENMFWYRQDPGLGLRLIYFSYDVKMKEKGDIPEGYSVSREKKERFSLILESASTNQTSMYLCASGSRGTTIYFGEGSWLTVV.

This CDR3 reads CASSYTPGTSESNEQFF. DNA for the CDR3: TGTGCCAGCTCATACACACCCGGGACTAGCGAATCCAATGAGCAGTTCTTC. The chain has TRBV18 and TRBJ2-1, with TRBD2 matching over 10 bases. Germline V gene sequence: CDR1 KGHSH, CDR2 LQKENI. The junction had 13 bases not matched to a gene; V was cut back by 5 bases and J by 6 bases. This CDR3 is 17 amino acids long.

This chain connects TRBV5-1 to TRBJ2-5, with TRBD1 matching over 8 bases. TRBJ2-7 explains the end of the DNA better; the J call may be wrong. The CDR3 is 14 residues long. The germline V gene encodes CDR1 SGHRS and CDR2 YFSETQ. CDR3 region: CASSPQGQGDEQYF. Written as DNA, the CDR3 is TGCGCCAGCAGCCCCCAAGGACAGGGTGACGAGCAGTACTTC.